The T cell receptor (beta chain) under discussion was sequenced for a study of blood T cells in healthy people across ages. Study results and limitations: While age rose, TCR beta diversity per million T cells dropped in a roughly linear way.

A J-beta primer mix and a sample-barcoded 5' primer were used in a second PCR of about 7 to 12 cycles. Each cDNA molecule received a tag from a template-switch adaptor that had 12 random nucleotides. In TCRdb, the 5' RACE reads were re-called with MiXCR into one record per CDR3 protein. Seen here are approximately 960,000 distinct CDR3 sequences, about 28% observed once, and the top ten hold roughly 10%. CDR1 is SGHVS and CDR2 is FQNEAQ in the germline V gene. There are 15 residues in the CDR3. Remarks on this clonotype: Its cognate antigen is unknown. Sequence at one end of the junction differs from germline and may be a read error.

The sample was also reused in another study, on T cells of mothers and their children. That source notes: Reads recorded for TCR beta CDR3 numbered over 8.5 million per mother and several million per child.

The specimen was blood. The J gene is TRBJ1-5, the V gene TRBV7-8; TRBD1 is a possible D gene (5 bases). The TCR was taken from a woman aged 40-49 years in good health. CDR3 coding DNA: TGTGTCAGCAGCCCGCAGAGCAGGGCTGGTCAGCCCCAGCATTTT. Translated: CVSSPQSRAGQPQHF.